This TCR beta chain was profiled in a study of blood T cells in healthy people across ages. The CDR3 covers 16 residues. Looked up from germline, CDR1 is SGHVS and CDR2 is FNYEAQ. With 4 bases clipped from V and 7 bases from J, the junction kept 7 bases outside the gene matches. It was with a sample-barcoded 5' primer and a J-beta primer mix that a second PCR of about 6 to 12 cycles was run. One entry per CDR3 protein, called by TCRdb with MiXCR from the 5' RACE reads. The sample carries about 780,000 distinct CDR3 sequences, roughly 25% recorded once. This clonotype turned up a few times. A further study also used this sample, focusing on T cells of mothers and their children.

The source is a boy aged 10-17 years in good health. The chain combines TRBV7-6 with TRBJ2-1; 13 bases match TRBD2. Sequences were obtained from blood. The CDR3 DNA follows: TGTGCCAGCAGCTCCAGACTAGCGGGGGGAATTAATGAGCAGTTCTTC. Encoded protein: CASSSRLAGGINEQFF.